The 4 T cell receptor beta chains given below trace back to one sample, sequenced in a study of cytomegalovirus exposure and HLA in healthy donors. The PCR ran on 60 Vbeta and 13 Jbeta primers. TCRdb keeps only in-frame clones here, not all; method: immunoSEQ multiplex PCR. The sample shows about 200,000 clones, approximately 81% of them seen only once. Sequenced material: PBMCs. The receptors shown here come from a man aged 25-45 years in good health and CMV-seronegative.

V usage is TRBV27 and J usage is TRBJ2-5; D is undetermined. V was pared by 6 bases and J by 5 bases, with 13 bases between. In germline, CDR1 is MNHEY, CDR2 SMNVEV (reference sequence). The CDR3 totals 13 residues. The CDR3: CASRASLRETQYF. The DNA for the CDR3 is TGTGCCAGCAGAGCTAGTTTGCGGGAGACCCAGTACTTC.

This clone has just one count. The chain carries TRBV11-3 and TRBJ2-3, with D possibly matching TRBD2 (7 bases). Per germline, CDR1 SGHNT and CDR2 YENEEA. CDR3 length equals 15 residues. Trimming shortened V by 1 base and J by 5 bases, and 13 bases separated the two germline ends. For the CDR3, the DNA is TGTGCCAGCAGCTTAGGCCGGGGGGCGAAAGATACGCAGTATTTT. Its translation: CASSLGRGAKDTQYF.

This clone was seen only a few times. The chain recombines TRBV2 with TRBJ1-5; 8 bases are shared with TRBD1. V shed 8 bases and J 1 base; nucleotides not matched to a gene: 7. In germline, CDR1 is SNHLY, CDR2 FYNNEI. The CDR3 spans 15 residues. CDR3 sequence (DNA): TGTGCCAGCCGAGATGGACAGGGAAGCAATCAGCCCCAGCATTTT. Amino acids: CASRDGQGSNQPQHF.

This rearrangement joins TRBV11-2 to TRBJ1-6; 9 bases are shared with TRBD1. Trimming took 5 bases from V and 2 from J; bases not matched to a gene: 4. The V gene's germline CDR1 is SGHAT and CDR2 FQNNGV. This CDR3 has 16 amino acids. The CDR3 region has the DNA TGTGCCAGCAGCCCGGGACAGGGAACCTATAATTCACCCCTCCACTTT. Amino acids: CASSPGQGTYNSPLHF.